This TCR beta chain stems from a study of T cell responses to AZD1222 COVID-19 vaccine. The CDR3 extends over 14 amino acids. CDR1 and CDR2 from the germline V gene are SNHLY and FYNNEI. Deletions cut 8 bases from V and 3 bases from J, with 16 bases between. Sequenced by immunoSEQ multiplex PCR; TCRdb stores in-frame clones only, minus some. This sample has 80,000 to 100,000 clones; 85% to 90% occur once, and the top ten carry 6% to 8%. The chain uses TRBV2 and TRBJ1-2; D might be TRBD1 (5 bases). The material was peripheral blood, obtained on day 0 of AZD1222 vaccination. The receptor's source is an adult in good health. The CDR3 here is CASGSRGDDYGYTF. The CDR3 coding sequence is TGTGCCAGCGGGAGCCGGGGGGACGACTATGGCTACACCTTC.